The 30 T cell receptor beta chains presented below share a single source sample, sequenced in a study of blood T cell repertoires in COVID-19. TCRdb's table, derived via immunoSEQ multiplex PCR, lists solely in-frame clones and lacks some. This table has roughly 140,000 clones, roughly 82% appearing once. The sequencing sample was made of peripheral blood. The receptors were sampled from a woman between 45 and 60 years old in a cohort sampled during active or convalescent COVID-19.

This clone was picked up a small number of times. The chain has TRBV2 and TRBJ1-6; the D gene is possibly TRBD1 (6 bases). The CDR3 loop spans 15 amino acids. Deletions cut 4 bases from V and 2 bases from J, with 9 bases between. Germline assignment: CDR1 SNHLY and CDR2 FYNNEI. The CDR3 is CASSVGQTYNSPLHF. Written as DNA, the CDR3 is TGTGCCAGCAGTGTAGGACAGACCTATAATTCACCCCTCCACTTT. Full variable domain (rest looked up from reference TRBV2 and TRBJ1-6): EPEVTQTPSHQVTQMGQEVILRCVPISNHLYFYWYRQILGQKVEFLVSFYNNEISEKSEIFDDQFSVERPDGSNFTLKIRSTKLEDSAMYFCASSVGQTYNSPLHFGNGTRLTVT.

V usage is TRBV5-1 and J usage is TRBJ2-6, with D possibly TRBD2 on 6 matching bases. V lost 4 bases and J lost 1, with 15 bases in between. Germline CDR1 and CDR2: SGHRS and YFSETQ. CDR3 length: 17 residues. CDR3 nucleotides: TGCGCCAGCAGCCCGATCGGCGGAGGGTCTGGGGCCAACGTCCTGACTTTC. Its translation: CASSPIGGGSGANVLTF. Full variable domain (outside the CDR3, taken from reference TRBV5-1 and TRBJ2-6): KAGVTQTPRYLIKTRGQQVTLSCSPISGHRSVSWYQQTPGQGLQFLFEYFSETQRNKGNFPGRFSGRQFSNSRSEMNVSTLELGDSALYLCASSPIGGGSGANVLTFGAGSRLTVL.

CDR3 loop: CASSLGPGGNYEQYF. CDR3 coding DNA: TGTGCCAGCAGCTTAGGGCCAGGGGGTAACTACGAGCAGTACTTC. The chain recombines TRBV11-2 with TRBJ2-7; 7 nucleotides align to TRBD1. CDR1 and CDR2 (germline): SGHAT, FQNNGV. The CDR3 length is 15 residues. J gave up 3 bases and V 1 base, and 6 bases lay outside the gene matches. Full variable domain (outside the CDR3, taken from reference TRBV11-2 and TRBJ2-7): EAGVAQSPRYKIIEKRQSVAFWCNPISGHATLYWYQQILGQGPKLLIQFQNNGVVDDSQLPKDRFSAERLKGVDSTLKIQPAKLEDSAVYLCASSLGPGGNYEQYFGPGTRLTVT.

The V gene is TRBV24-1, the J gene TRBJ1-4; a weak D match, TRBD1 (6 bases). This CDR3 region has 14 residues. Germline V gene sequence: CDR1 KGHDR, CDR2 SFDVKD. Trimming took 6 bases from V and 5 from J, leaving 12 bases between them. CDR3 bases: TGTGCCACCAGTCCCAGGGGCGAGAATGAAAAACTGTTTTTT. Protein product: CATSPRGENEKLFF.

CDR3 in amino acids: CASSSTGTKSEKLFF. The CDR3 DNA sequence: TGTGCCAGCAGTTCTACCGGGACAAAAAGTGAAAAACTGTTTTTT. The chain carries TRBV6-5 and TRBJ1-4; D is possibly TRBD1 (6 bases). V was clipped by 4 bases and J by 7 bases, with 16 bases between them. The CDR3 consists of 15 residues. CDR1 is MNHEY and CDR2 is SVGAGI in the germline V gene.

V and J are TRBV4-1 and TRBJ1-2, with D possibly being TRBD1 (6 bases). Germline V CDR1 and CDR2: MGHRA, YSYEKL. This CDR3 is 15 amino acids long. The germline V and J ends were trimmed by 2 bases and 5 bases, with 15 bases remaining between them. CDR3 residues: CASSQPGVVSYGYTF. The DNA of the CDR3 is TGCGCCAGCAGCCAACCAGGGGTTGTAAGTTATGGCTACACCTTC.

The V and J genes are TRBV5-5 and TRBJ2-7, with 11 positions matching TRBD1. With 5 bases clipped from V and 2 bases from J, the junction kept 3 bases outside the gene matches. The CDR3 is 14 residues long. The V gene's germline CDR1 is SGHKS and CDR2 YYEKEE (reference sequence). As DNA, the CDR3 is TGTGCCAGCAGTCCGGGACAGGGGGCCTACGAGCAGTACTTC. This translates into CASSPGQGAYEQYF. Looking up the rest from reference TRBV5-5 and TRBJ2-7 gives the full variable domain: DAGVTQSPTHLIKTRGQQVTLRCSPISGHKSVSWYQQVLGQGPQFIFQYYEKEERGRGNFPDRFSARQFPNYSSELNVNALLLGDSALYLCASSPGQGAYEQYFGPGTRLTVT.

CDR3 DNA: TGTGCCAGCAGCCCAGATAGCCGGGGTACGCAGTATTTT. The encoded protein is CASSPDSRGTQYF. The V gene is TRBV11-3, the J gene TRBJ2-3; D perhaps matches TRBD2 (5 bases). The V end lost 5 bases, the J end lost 8 bases, and 14 bases lay between the germline ends. This CDR3 spans 13 amino acids. Germline CDR1 SGHNT, CDR2 YENEEA.

The V call is TRBV7-2, the J call TRBJ2-2; 9 bases map to TRBD2. The germline V gene encodes CDR1 SGHTA and CDR2 FQGNSA. The length of the CDR3 is 16 residues. V lost 3 bases, J lost 4 bases, and 6 bases stayed unmatched. Written as DNA, the CDR3 is TGTGCCAGCAGCTTTGGTCGCGGGGGGGCCACCGGGGAGCTGTTTTTT. Its translation is CASSFGRGGATGELFF.

V and J are TRBV6-2 or TRBV6-3 and TRBJ2-4; weak D call: TRBD1 (6 bases). The germline V gene has CDR1 MNHEY and CDR2 SVGEGT. V was cut by 5 bases and J by 0 bases, with 11 bases left in between. This CDR3 region has 15 residues. The CDR3: CASSNRELAKNIQYF. The CDR3 DNA reads TGTGCCAGCAGTAACAGGGAATTAGCCAAAAACATTCAGTACTTC.

The rearrangement links TRBV7-2 to TRBJ1-2, with D perhaps TRBD1 (6 bases). CDR1 SGHTA and CDR2 FQGNSA come from the germline V gene. The CDR3 loop spans 14 amino acids. With 3 bases removed from V and 7 bases from J, the gap between germline ends came to 15 bases. The CDR3 DNA follows: TGTGCCAGCAGCTTCCAGGGGACCCTATTTGGCTACACCTTC. The encoded protein is CASSFQGTLFGYTF.

CDR3 residues: CASSFGGADTQYF. The CDR3 bases are TGTGCCAGCAGCTTTGGGGGGGCAGATACGCAGTATTTT. The chain recombines TRBV7-8 with TRBJ2-3; 7 nucleotides align to TRBD2. V lost 3 bases and J lost 4; bases outside the gene matches: 1. This CDR3 spans 13 amino acids. CDR1 is SGHVS and CDR2 is FQNEAQ in the germline V gene.

The chain couples TRBV6-5 to TRBJ2-1; 13 bases align to TRBD2. This CDR3 is built from 15 residues. Germline CDR1 and CDR2: MNHEY and SVGAGI. The V gene end was trimmed by 6 bases and the J gene end by 8 bases; junction bases not matched to a gene: 7. The CDR3 DNA follows: TGTGCCAGCAGACTAGCGGGGGGGCCGGGCGATGAGCAGTTCTTC. It codes for CASRLAGGPGDEQFF.

The genes are TRBV15 and TRBJ2-7; 7 bases fit TRBD1. CDR3 size: 15 residues. Per germline, CDR1 LNHNV and CDR2 YYDKDF (reference sequence). V was clipped by 1 base and J by 2 bases; unmatched bases: 5. The CDR3: CATSRGQGEAYEQYF. CDR3 bases: TGTGCCACCAGCAGAGGACAGGGTGAGGCCTACGAGCAGTACTTC.

V is TRBV6-5 and J is TRBJ1-5, with D possibly being TRBD1 (5 bases). This CDR3 is 13 amino acids long. CDR1 and CDR2 from the germline V gene are MNHEY and SVGAGI. V was pared by 9 bases and J by 5 bases, with 14 bases between. In DNA, the CDR3 is TGTGCCAGTTTACAGGAGATCTATCAGCCCCAGCATTTT. It is translated as CASLQEIYQPQHF.

The CDR3 is CASSIALTEAFF. In DNA form, the CDR3 reads TGTGCCAGTAGTATAGCGTTGACTGAAGCTTTCTTT. This chain connects TRBV19 to TRBJ1-1; D remains ambiguous. Germline CDR1 reads LNHDA; CDR2 reads SQIVND (reference sequence). V was pared by 1 base and J by 5 bases, with 5 bases between. The CDR3 covers 12 residues.

This chain uses TRBV6-2 or TRBV6-3 with TRBJ2-7, with 7 bases aligning to TRBD2. This CDR3 has 14 amino acids. V shed 2 bases and J 5 bases; nucleotides not matched to a gene: 6. Germline V gene data show CDR1 as MNHEY and CDR2 as SVGEGT. For the CDR3, the DNA is TGTGCCAGCAGTTACCCCGCAACTAGCGACGAGCAGTACTTC. This codes for CASSYPATSDEQYF.

The chain has TRBV11-3 and TRBJ1-1; 12 bases map to TRBD1. J gave up 3 bases and V 5 bases, and 4 bases lay outside the gene matches. Germline assignment: CDR1 SGHNT and CDR2 YENEEA. This CDR3 contains 15 residues. In nucleotides, the CDR3 is TGTGCCAGCAGCGAGGGACAGGGGGCGGACACTGAAGCTTTCTTT. It yields the protein CASSEGQGADTEAFF.

The V call is TRBV5-1, the J call TRBJ2-2, with D unresolved. Germline CDR1 and CDR2: SGHRS and YFSETQ. The CDR3 has 15 amino acids. V was trimmed by 0 bases and J by 2 bases, leaving 8 bases between them. In DNA, the CDR3 is TGCGCCAGCAGCTTGGAACTACTAAACACCGGGGAGCTGTTTTTT. Amino acid sequence: CASSLELLNTGELFF.

The V call is TRBV5-6, the J call TRBJ1-5; D remains ambiguous. CDR1 and CDR2 (germline): SGHDT, YYEEEE. V shed 4 bases and J shed 2 bases, with 7 bases lying between them. This CDR3 has 13 residues. CDR3 DNA: TGTGCCAGCAGCCACGCGGGCAATCAGCCCCAGCATTTT. It translates to CASSHAGNQPQHF.

The rearrangement joins TRBV2 to TRBJ2-5; TRBD1 matches at 10 bases. J lost 5 bases, V lost 7 bases, and 10 bases had no gene match. This CDR3 region has 15 residues. Germline V gene sequence: CDR1 SNHLY, CDR2 FYNNEI. The CDR3 sequence is CASKSGTGVRETQYF. DNA of the CDR3: TGTGCCAGCAAATCCGGGACAGGGGTAAGGGAGACCCAGTACTTC.

The chain combines TRBV7-8 with TRBJ1-1; D not certain. Germline V lookup: CDR1 SGHVS, CDR2 FQNEAQ. V was cut by 1 base and J by 5 bases, with 11 bases left in between. There are 14 residues in the CDR3. CDR3 sequence reads: CASSLGSGLTEAFF. The CDR3 DNA is TGTGCCAGCAGCTTAGGAAGCGGGCTTACTGAAGCTTTCTTT.

This clone was counted at least ten times. This CDR3 is also generated by other DNA sequences in the sample. The gene calls are TRBV5-1 and TRBJ2-3, with D possibly matching TRBD1 (6 bases). V was trimmed by 4 bases and J by 1 base, leaving 10 bases between them. Germline V gene data show CDR1 as SGHRS and CDR2 as YFSETQ. The CDR3 is 14 residues long. CDR3 sequence: CASSPAGGTDTQYF. DNA of the CDR3: TGCGCCAGCAGCCCTGCAGGGGGCACAGATACGCAGTATTTT.

This sequence joins TRBV12-3 or TRBV12-4 and TRBJ2-1; D might be TRBD1 (6 bases). V lost 3 bases, J lost 3 bases, and 6 bases lay in between. This CDR3 is built from 13 residues. CDR3: CASSLDSYNEQFF. CDR3 DNA: TGTGCCAGCAGTTTGGACAGCTACAATGAGCAGTTCTTC.

V is TRBV11-3 and J is TRBJ2-2, with D maybe TRBD2 (6 bases). Germline V lookup: CDR1 SGHNT, CDR2 YENEEA. V was pared by 5 bases and J by 6 bases, with 19 bases between. The CDR3 runs to 16 residues. The CDR3 region has the DNA TGTGCCAGCAGCCCAGTTGGGGGGAGGTCTTCCGGGGAGCTGTTTTTT. Amino acids: CASSPVGGRSSGELFF.

The CDR3: CASRGQGGGRWAEQYF. CDR3 nucleotides: TGTGCCAGCAGGGGACAGGGTGGCGGAAGGTGGGCCGAGCAGTACTTC. V and J are TRBV2 and TRBJ2-7; the match to TRBD1 covers 9 bases. CDR3 size: 16 residues. The germline CDR1 and CDR2 sequences are SNHLY and FYNNEI. V shed 6 bases, J shed 6 bases, and the junction held 15 bases outside the gene matches.

The rearrangement joins TRBV9 to TRBJ1-1; 7 bases are a match to TRBD1. CDR1 is SGDLS and CDR2 is YYNGEE in the germline V gene. V gave up 3 bases and J gave up 7 bases; unmatched junction bases: 9. CDR3 length: 14 amino acids. This chain's CDR3 is CASSDTTGPSEAFF. The DNA of the CDR3 is TGTGCCAGCAGCGACACGACAGGGCCGAGTGAAGCTTTCTTT.

The rearrangement uses TRBV2 and TRBJ1-5, with 9 bases lining up with TRBD1. The germline CDR1 and CDR2 sequences are SNHLY and FYNNEI. The CDR3 has 15 amino acids. Trimming cost V 7 bases and J 2 bases; bases outside gene matches: 6. This CDR3 reads CASKRDRERNQPQHF. The CDR3 DNA follows: TGTGCCAGCAAACGGGACAGGGAACGCAATCAGCCCCAGCATTTT. Full variable domain (missing parts from reference TRBV2 and TRBJ1-5): EPEVTQTPSHQVTQMGQEVILRCVPISNHLYFYWYRQILGQKVEFLVSFYNNEISEKSEIFDDQFSVERPDGSNFTLKIRSTKLEDSAMYFCASKRDRERNQPQHFGDGTRLSIL.

The V gene is TRBV7-2, the J gene TRBJ2-1; D possibly corresponds to TRBD2 (5 bases). This CDR3 region has 15 residues. Trimming took 1 base from V and 4 from J, leaving 11 bases between them. The V gene's germline CDR1 is SGHTA and CDR2 FQGNSA. The CDR3 is CASSLGDSEYNEQFF. The CDR3 coding sequence is TGTGCCAGCAGCTTAGGAGATAGCGAATACAATGAGCAGTTCTTC.

V usage is TRBV5-4 and J usage is TRBJ2-5; D might be TRBD2 (6 bases). This CDR3 region has 15 residues. Germline CDR1 SGHNT, CDR2 YYREEE (reference sequence). V gave up 1 base and J gave up 5 bases, with 15 bases separating them. In nucleotides, the CDR3 is TGTGCCAGCAGCTTGCCCCACGGGGGTGCGGAGACCCAGTACTTC. It codes for CASSLPHGGAETQYF.